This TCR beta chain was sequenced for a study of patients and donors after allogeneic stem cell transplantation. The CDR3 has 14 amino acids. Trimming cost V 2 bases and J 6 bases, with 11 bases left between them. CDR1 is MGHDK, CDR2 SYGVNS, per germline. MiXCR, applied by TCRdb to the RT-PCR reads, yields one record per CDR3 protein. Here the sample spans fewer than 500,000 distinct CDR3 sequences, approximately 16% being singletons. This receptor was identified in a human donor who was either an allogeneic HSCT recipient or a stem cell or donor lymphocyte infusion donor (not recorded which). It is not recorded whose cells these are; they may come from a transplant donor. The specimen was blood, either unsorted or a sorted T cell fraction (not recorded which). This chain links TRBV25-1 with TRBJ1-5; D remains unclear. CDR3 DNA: TGTGCCAGCAGTGAAGCTGGGCGGGCTCAGCCCCAGCATTTT. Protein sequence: CASSEAGRAQPQHF.